This T cell receptor beta chain was sequenced for a study of graft-versus-host responses after intestinal transplantation. Turning to the study itself: Transplant types were multivisceral, liver-intestinal, or isolated intestinal. For around 3 years after anti-thymocyte globulin induction, all recipients took tacrolimus and steroids. Study-level points and caveats: Allografts of one patient group, those with graft-donor T cell macrochimerism, had high graft-versus-host to host-versus-graft clonal ratios. Some GvH clones were seen earlier in gut or blood, suggesting intestinal origin.

The CDR3 has 12 residues. Losses at the gene ends were 3 bases for V and 3 bases for J; bases not matched to a gene: 0. The germline V gene has CDR1 SQVTM and CDR2 ANQGSEA. There are a few counts of this clone. The antigen remains unidentified. Profiled with immunoSEQ multiplex PCR; TCRdb holds only in-frame clones, not every one. Here the sample spans approximately 63,000 clones, around 92% being singletons. This receptor was obtained from a human donor who was the organ donor for an intestinal transplant. This chain links TRBV29-1 with TRBJ1-1; TRBD1 agrees at 8 bases. The material was unstimulated CD4+ T cells sorted from spleen or lymph node cells, obtained before transplant. The CDR3, as DNA: TGCAGCGTTGACAGGGGGCACACTGAAGCTTTCTTT. Protein product: CSVDRGHTEAFF.